The 12 T cell receptor beta chains reported below all come from one sample, sequenced in a study of response to subunit inactivated influenza vaccine. TCRdb re-called the RT-PCR reads through MiXCR, storing one row per CDR3 protein. In the table there are about 310,000 distinct CDR3 sequences, 20% to 25% of which are singletons. The specimen was PBMCs from blood, collected about 19 months after vaccination. The receptors originated from a man between 50 and 75 years old who received an inactivated influenza vaccine.

This clonotype has a count of ten or more. The chain joins TRBV5-1 to TRBJ1-2; D possibly corresponds to TRBD1 (5 bases). This CDR3 spans 14 amino acids. V gave up 4 bases and J gave up 2 bases, with 12 bases separating them. Per the germline V gene, CDR1 is SGHRS and CDR2 is YFSETQ. The CDR3 loop reads CASSPAGGNYGYTF. Here the CDR3 DNA reads TGCGCCAGCAGCCCCGCCGGGGGGAACTATGGCTACACCTTC.

This clonotype has a count of ten or more. J is TRBJ2-1 and V is TRBV7-8; tentatively, D is TRBD1 (5 bases). Germline V gene lookup returns CDR1 SGHVS and CDR2 FQNEAQ. The germline V and J ends were trimmed by 2 bases and 3 bases, with 38 bases remaining between them. This CDR3 region has 24 residues. DNA for the CDR3: TGTGCCAGCAGCTTATCATTGGGCAGGCCCCCCCAGGGTTCGTCGAAGGGCTTCTACAATGAGCAGTTCTTC. Translated, it gives CASSLSLGRPPQGSSKGFYNEQFF.

Worth noting for this clonotype: An end of the junction differs from the germline gene, which may be a read error. The V and J genes are TRBV5-6 and TRBJ1-2, with TRBD1 as a possible D gene (5 bases). The V gene's germline CDR1 is SGHDT and CDR2 YYEEEE. This CDR3 spans 16 amino acids. The CDR3 is CASSLGLETAKYGYTF. CDR3 in DNA: TGTGCCAGCAGCTTGGGGCTCGAGACAGCTAAATATGGCTACACCTTC.

The V gene is TRBV25-1, the J gene TRBJ1-5, with TRBD1 as a possible D gene (6 bases). Trimming pared 3 bases from V and 2 bases from J, leaving 11 bases between. The germline CDR1 and CDR2 sequences are MGHDK and SYGVNS. The CDR3 contains 15 residues. CDR3 sequence reads: CASSDGGAGNQPQHF. The CDR3 DNA is TGTGCCAGCAGTGATGGGGGGGCAGGCAATCAGCCCCAGCATTTT.

CDR3 amino acids: CSVSSGGRGRHEQFF. CDR3 bases: TGCAGCGTGAGTAGTGGGGGCAGAGGGAGACATGAGCAGTTCTTC. The chain is built from TRBV29-1 and TRBJ2-1, with D possibly matching TRBD1 (6 bases). The CDR3 is made up of 15 amino acids. Germline lookup yields CDR1 SQVTM and CDR2 ANQGSEA. The V end was cut by 6 bases, the J end by 8 bases, with 23 bases between.

This clonotype was seen only a few times. This CDR3 is CASSVRGEGLGDTQYF. The CDR3 DNA reads TGTGCCAGCAGTGTACGCGGGGAAGGGTTAGGAGATACGCAGTATTTT. This chain joins TRBV2 and TRBJ2-3; the D gene is possibly TRBD2 (6 bases). CDR3 length: 16 residues. Germline CDR1 reads SNHLY; CDR2 reads FYNNEI. Trimming stripped 4 bases from V and 5 bases from J, with 19 bases between.

The rearrangement links TRBV28 to TRBJ1-6; no clear D. Germline V gene lookup returns CDR1 MDHEN and CDR2 SYDVKM. Trimming cost V 8 bases and J 6 bases, with 11 bases left between them. This CDR3 spans 13 amino acids. In nucleotides, the CDR3 is TGTGCCAGCGGGCCCCGTCCTAATTCACCCCTCCACTTT. Amino acids: CASGPRPNSPLHF.

The table lists this clonotype with many counts. The chain combines TRBV29-1 with TRBJ1-3; D is ambiguous. CDR1 and CDR2 (germline): SQVTM, ANQGSEA. V shed 1 base and J shed 0 bases, with 4 bases lying between them. The CDR3 totals 13 residues. The CDR3 spells CSVEASSGNTIYF. CDR3 in DNA: TGCAGCGTTGAAGCCAGCTCTGGAAACACCATATATTTT.

The chain couples TRBV18 to TRBJ1-4, with TRBD1 matching over 8 bases. CDR3 length: 14 residues. J was trimmed by 8 bases and V by 3 bases; bases with no gene match: 5. Germline V gene sequence: CDR1 KGHSH, CDR2 LQKENI. CDR3: CASSPGTGQEKLFF. DNA of the CDR3: TGTGCCAGCTCACCTGGGACAGGTCAAGAAAAACTGTTTTTT.

The chain has TRBV18 and TRBJ1-1, with D possibly matching TRBD1 (5 bases). Germline V gene lookup returns CDR1 KGHSH and CDR2 LQKENI. The length of the CDR3 is 15 residues. The V end was cut by 0 bases, the J end by 1 base, with 9 bases between. Written as DNA, the CDR3 is TGTGCCAGCTCACCACCAAGGGGCTCGAACACTGAAGCTTTCTTT. This sequence encodes CASSPPRGSNTEAFF.

This chain joins TRBV7-9 and TRBJ1-1; TRBD1 is a possible D gene (6 bases). Germline V gene data show CDR1 as SEHNR and CDR2 as FQNEAQ (reference sequence). The CDR3 has 14 amino acids. Deletions cut 5 bases from V and 4 bases from J, with 14 bases between. CDR3 bases: TGTGCCAGCAGCAGGGTCGAAGGGGGCACTGAAGCTTTCTTT. Residues: CASSRVEGGTEAFF.

This clonotype was recorded a few times. The V gene is TRBV4-2, the J gene TRBJ1-1; TRBD1 agrees at 8 bases. Germline CDR1 is LGHNA and CDR2 is YNFKEQ. The CDR3 has 18 residues. Unmatched junction bases numbered 16, after V lost 0 bases and J lost 7 bases. CDR3 coding DNA: TGTGCCAGCAGCCAAGATAAGACAGGGGCCTTCTGGGAGGGTGAAGCTTTCTTT. Protein product: CASSQDKTGAFWEGEAFF.